One T cell receptor beta chain is described in this entry. Antigen unknown. CDR3 length: 15 amino acids. Germline V gives CDR1 SNHLY, CDR2 FYNNEI. With 1 base removed from V and 1 base from J, the gap between germline ends came to 9 bases. These data are taken from a study of Tregs in tolerant kidney transplant recipients. CD4+CD25+CD127- Tregs, CD4+CD25- non-Tregs, CD4 and CD8 cells were sorted. The table came from immunoSEQ multiplex PCR; TCRdb's copy has only in-frame clones and leaves some out. The sample has about 240,000 clones; 80% to 85% are singletons. Study outcomes and limitations: Few patients were studied, so findings need validation in larger groups. Biological reproducibility was not directly addressed in this study. Expanding Tregs on activated donor B cells appeared to best identify donor-specific TCRbeta clones.

The rearrangement joins TRBV2 to TRBJ2-3; D unclear. Material: CD4+ T cells from blood. The clonotype was recovered from a human donor in good health. CDR3 amino acids: CASSEEGEGTDTQYF. CDR3 coding DNA: TGTGCCAGCAGTGAAGAGGGCGAGGGCACAGATACGCAGTATTTT.